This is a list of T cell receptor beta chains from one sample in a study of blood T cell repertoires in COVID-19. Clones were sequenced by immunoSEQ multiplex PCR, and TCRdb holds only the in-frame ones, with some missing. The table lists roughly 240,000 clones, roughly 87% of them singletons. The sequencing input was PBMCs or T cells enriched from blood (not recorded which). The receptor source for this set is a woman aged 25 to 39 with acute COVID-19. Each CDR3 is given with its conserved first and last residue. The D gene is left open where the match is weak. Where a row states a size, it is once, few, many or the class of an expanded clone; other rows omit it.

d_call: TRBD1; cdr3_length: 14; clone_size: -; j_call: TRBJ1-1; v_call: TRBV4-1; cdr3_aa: CASSQVGRGTEAFF; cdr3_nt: TGCGCCAGCAGCCAAGTTGGCAGGGGGACTGAAGCTTTCTTT
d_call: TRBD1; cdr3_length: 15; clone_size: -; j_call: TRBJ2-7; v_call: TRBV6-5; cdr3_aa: CASRINRDSTYEQYF; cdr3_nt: TGTGCCAGCAGAATTAACCGGGACAGCACCTACGAGCAGTACTTC
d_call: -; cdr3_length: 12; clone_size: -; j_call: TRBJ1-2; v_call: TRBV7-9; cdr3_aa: CASSLEGVGYTF; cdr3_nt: TGTGCCAGCAGCTTAGAAGGGGTTGGCTACACCTTC
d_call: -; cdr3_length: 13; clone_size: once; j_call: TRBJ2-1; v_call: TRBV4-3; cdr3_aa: CASSPQGSGEQFF; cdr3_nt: TGCGCCAGCAGCCCACAGGGAAGCGGTGAGCAGTTCTTC
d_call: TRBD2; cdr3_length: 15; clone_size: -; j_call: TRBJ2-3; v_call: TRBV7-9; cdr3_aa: CASSRRRLAGDTQYF; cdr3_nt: TGTGCCAGCAGCCGGCGGCGACTAGCGGGCGATACGCAGTATTTT
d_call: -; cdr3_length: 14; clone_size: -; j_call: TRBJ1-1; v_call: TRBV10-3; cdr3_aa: CAISEGTPNTEAFF; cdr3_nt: TGTGCCATCAGTGAGGGGACACCGAACACTGAAGCTTTCTTT
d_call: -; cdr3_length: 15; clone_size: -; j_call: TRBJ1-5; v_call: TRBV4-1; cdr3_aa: CASSREMHTGQPQHF; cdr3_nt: TGCGCCAGCAGCCGAGAGATGCACACGGGTCAGCCCCAGCATTTT
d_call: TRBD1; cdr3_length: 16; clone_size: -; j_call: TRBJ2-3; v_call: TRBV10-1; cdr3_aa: CASSLDRDRGTDTQYF; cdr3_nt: TGCGCCAGCAGCCTGGACCGGGACAGGGGCACAGATACGCAGTATTTT
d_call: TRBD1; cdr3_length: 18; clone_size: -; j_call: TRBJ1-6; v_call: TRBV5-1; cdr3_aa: CASSLQIQGTRPDSPLHF; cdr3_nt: TGCGCCAGCAGCTTGCAAATACAGGGGACCCGCCCGGATTCACCCCTCCACTTT
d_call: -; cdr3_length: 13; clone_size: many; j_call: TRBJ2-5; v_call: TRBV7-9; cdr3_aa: CASSSDGGGRPYF; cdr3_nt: TGTGCCAGCAGCTCCGACGGAGGAGGGAGACCCTACTTC
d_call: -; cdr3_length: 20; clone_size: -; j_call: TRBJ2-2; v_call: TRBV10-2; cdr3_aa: CASSHYLPPDSAGVGGELFF; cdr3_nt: TGCGCCAGCAGTCACTATTTGCCGCCCGACAGTGCTGGGGTGGGCGGGGAGCTGTTTTTT
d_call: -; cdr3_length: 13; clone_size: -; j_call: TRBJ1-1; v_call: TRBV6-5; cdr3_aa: CASSRGQNTEAFF; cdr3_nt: TGTGCCAGCAGTAGAGGACAGAACACTGAAGCTTTCTTT
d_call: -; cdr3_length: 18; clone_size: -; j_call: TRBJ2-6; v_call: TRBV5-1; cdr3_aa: CASSLFPLGSSGANVLTF; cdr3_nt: TGCGCCAGCAGCTTGTTTCCCTTGGGCTCCTCTGGGGCCAACGTCCTGACTTTC
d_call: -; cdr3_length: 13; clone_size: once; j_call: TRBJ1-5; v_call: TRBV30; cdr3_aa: CAWSVGGGKPQHF; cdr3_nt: TGTGCCTGGAGTGTTGGGGGCGGAAAGCCCCAGCATTTT
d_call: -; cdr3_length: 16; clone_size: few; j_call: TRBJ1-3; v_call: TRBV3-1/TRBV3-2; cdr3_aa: CASSHYGQRSGNTIYF; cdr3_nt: TGTGCCAGCAGCCACTACGGACAGCGCTCTGGAAACACCATATATTTT
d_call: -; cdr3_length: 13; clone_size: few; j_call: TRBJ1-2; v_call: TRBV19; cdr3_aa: CASSIGRLYGYTF; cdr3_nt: TGTGCCAGTAGTATCGGCAGACTCTATGGCTACACCTTC
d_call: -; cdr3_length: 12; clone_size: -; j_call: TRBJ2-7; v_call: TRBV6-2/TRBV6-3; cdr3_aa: CASSVYGYEQYF; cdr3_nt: TGTGCCAGCAGTGTGTACGGCTACGAGCAGTACTTC
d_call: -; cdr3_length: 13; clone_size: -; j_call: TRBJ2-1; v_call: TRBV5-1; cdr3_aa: CASSRSDSNEQFF; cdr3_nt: TGCGCCAGCAGCCGTTCAGATTCCAATGAGCAGTTCTTC
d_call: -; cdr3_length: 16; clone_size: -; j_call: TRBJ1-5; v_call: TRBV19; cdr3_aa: CASSIGTGRSNQPQHF; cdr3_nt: TGTGCCAGTAGTATTGGAACAGGGCGTAGCAATCAGCCCCAGCATTTT
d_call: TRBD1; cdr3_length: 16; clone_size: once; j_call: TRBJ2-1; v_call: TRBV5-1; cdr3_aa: CASSLEGTGRLNEQFF; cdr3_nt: TGCGCCAGCAGCTTGGAAGGGACAGGGAGGTTGAATGAGCAGTTCTTC
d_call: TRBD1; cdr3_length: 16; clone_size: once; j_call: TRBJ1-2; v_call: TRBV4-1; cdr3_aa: CASSKGQGASVEGYTF; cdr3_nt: TGCGCCAGCAGCAAGGGACAGGGGGCATCAGTTGAGGGCTACACCTTC
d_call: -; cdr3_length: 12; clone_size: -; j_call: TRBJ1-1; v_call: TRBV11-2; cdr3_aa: CATTAGDTEAFF; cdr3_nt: TGTGCCACCACCGCGGGGGACACTGAAGCTTTCTTT
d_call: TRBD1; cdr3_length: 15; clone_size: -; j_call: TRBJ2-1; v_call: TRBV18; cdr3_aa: CASSQGTGGYNEQFF; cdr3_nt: TGTGCCAGCTCACAAGGGACAGGGGGCTACAATGAGCAGTTCTTC